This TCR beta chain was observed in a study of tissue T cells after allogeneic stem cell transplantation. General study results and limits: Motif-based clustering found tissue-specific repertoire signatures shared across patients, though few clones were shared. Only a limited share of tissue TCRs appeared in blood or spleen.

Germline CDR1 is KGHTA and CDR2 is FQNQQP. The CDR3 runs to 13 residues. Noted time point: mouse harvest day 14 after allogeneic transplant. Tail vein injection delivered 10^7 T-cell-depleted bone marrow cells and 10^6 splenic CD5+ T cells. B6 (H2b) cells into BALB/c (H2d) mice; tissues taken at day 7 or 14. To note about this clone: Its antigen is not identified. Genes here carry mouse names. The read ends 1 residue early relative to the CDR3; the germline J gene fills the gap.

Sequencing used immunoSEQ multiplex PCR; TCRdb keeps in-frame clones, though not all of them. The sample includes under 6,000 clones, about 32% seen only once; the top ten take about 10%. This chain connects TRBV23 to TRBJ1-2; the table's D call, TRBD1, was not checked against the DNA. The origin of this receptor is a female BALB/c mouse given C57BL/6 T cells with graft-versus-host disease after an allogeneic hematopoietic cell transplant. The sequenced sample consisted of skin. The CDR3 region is CSSSQQANSDYTF. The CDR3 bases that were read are TGCTCCAGCAGTCAACAAGCAAACTCCGACTACACC.